The next 4 T cell receptor beta chains were all read from a single sample in a study of blood T cell repertoires in COVID-19. Here immunoSEQ multiplex PCR was the method, and the copy in TCRdb shows in-frame clones only, minus some. Of approximately 440,000 clones listed, around 90% are singletons. Sequenced input: PBMCs or T cells enriched from blood (not recorded which). The receptors derive from a woman younger than 30 who had recovered from COVID-19.

The gene calls are TRBV24-1 and TRBJ2-3; maybe TRBD1 (5 bases). Germline V CDR1 and CDR2: KGHDR, SFDVKD. Trimming pared 7 bases from V and 1 base from J, leaving 11 bases between. The CDR3 has 14 residues. The CDR3 DNA reads TGTGCCACCAGCTCATCCAGGGGCACAGATACGCAGTATTTT. Translating it yields CATSSSRGTDTQYF.

This chain joins TRBV9 and TRBJ1-2; D is unclear. CDR3 length: 16 residues. Trimming took 4 bases from V and 0 from J, leaving 16 bases between them. Per germline, CDR1 SGDLS and CDR2 YYNGEE. CDR3 nucleotide sequence: TGTGCCAGCAGCCCGGTTGGTACCCAAGCTAACTATGGCTACACCTTC. This sequence encodes CASSPVGTQANYGYTF.

The V call is TRBV30, the J call TRBJ2-3; tentatively, D is TRBD1 (6 bases). The CDR3 is 13 amino acids. V lost 4 bases, J lost 9 bases, and 17 bases lay in between. Per the germline V gene, CDR1 is GTSNPN and CDR2 is SVGIG (reference sequence). The CDR3 sequence is CAWNKLQGDTQYF. As DNA, the CDR3 is TGTGCCTGGAATAAGCTACAGGGAGACACGCAGTATTTT.

The chain joins TRBV18 to TRBJ2-5, with D tentatively TRBD1 (7 bases). This CDR3 is 16 amino acids long. V was trimmed by 3 bases and J by 6 bases, leaving 20 bases between them. From germline, CDR1 is KGHSH and CDR2 LQKENI. CDR3 coding DNA: TGTGCCAGCTCACCGAATACAGGGGACTTTCCGAAGACCCAGTACTTC. It encodes CASSPNTGDFPKTQYF.